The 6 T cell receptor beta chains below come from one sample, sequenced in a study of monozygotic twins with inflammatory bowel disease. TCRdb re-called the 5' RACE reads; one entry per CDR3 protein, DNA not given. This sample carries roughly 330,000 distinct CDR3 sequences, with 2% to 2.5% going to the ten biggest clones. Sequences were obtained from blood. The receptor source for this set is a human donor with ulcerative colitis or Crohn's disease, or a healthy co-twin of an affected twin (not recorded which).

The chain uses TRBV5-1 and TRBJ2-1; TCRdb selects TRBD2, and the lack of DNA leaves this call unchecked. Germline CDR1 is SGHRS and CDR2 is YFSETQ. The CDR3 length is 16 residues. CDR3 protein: CASSLVAAAGLNEQFF. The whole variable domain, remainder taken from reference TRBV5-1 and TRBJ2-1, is KAGVTQTPRYLIKTRGQQVTLSCSPISGHRSVSWYQQTPGQGLQFLFEYFSETQRNKGNFPGRFSGRQFSNSRSEMNVSTLELGDSALYLCASSLVAAAGLNEQFFGPGTRLTVL.

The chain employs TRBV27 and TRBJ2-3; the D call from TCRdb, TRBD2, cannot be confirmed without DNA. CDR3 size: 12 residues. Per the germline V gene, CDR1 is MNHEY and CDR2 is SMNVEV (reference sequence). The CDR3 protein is CASGRTPDTQYF.

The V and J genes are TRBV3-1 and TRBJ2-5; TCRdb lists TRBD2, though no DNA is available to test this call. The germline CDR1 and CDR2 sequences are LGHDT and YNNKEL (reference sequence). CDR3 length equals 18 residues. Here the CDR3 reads CASSHYAGTSGGQETQYF.

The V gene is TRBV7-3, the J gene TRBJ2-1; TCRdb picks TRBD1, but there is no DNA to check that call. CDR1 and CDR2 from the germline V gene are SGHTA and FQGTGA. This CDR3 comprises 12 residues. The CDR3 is CASSQPAGEQFF.

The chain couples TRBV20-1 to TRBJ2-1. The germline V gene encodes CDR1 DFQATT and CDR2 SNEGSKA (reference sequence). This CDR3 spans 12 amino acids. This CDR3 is CSARGSSMEQFF.

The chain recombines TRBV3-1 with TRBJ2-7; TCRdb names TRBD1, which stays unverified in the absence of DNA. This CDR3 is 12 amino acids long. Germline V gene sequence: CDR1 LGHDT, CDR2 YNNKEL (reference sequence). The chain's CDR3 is CASSQGGNEQYF.